This TCR beta chain was profiled in a study of T cells in Graves' hyperthyroidism and ophthalmopathy. Study-wide points: Among clonotypes expanded in thyroid above 0.001, most were also found in blood.

The V end lost 6 bases, the J end lost 4 bases, and 17 bases lay between the germline ends. The CDR3 consists of 15 residues. The investigators amplified TCR beta CDR3 regions from RNA transcripts. TCR CDR3 underwent first-round RT-PCR with the HTBI primer set. In TCRdb, the multiplex PCR reads were re-called with MiXCR into one record per CDR3 protein. The sample has around 340,000 distinct CDR3 sequences, about 15% seen once. Patients aged 18 to 65 had newly diagnosed hyperthyroidism lasting under 2 months. Investigators excluded patients with uncontrolled infection, other autoimmune disease, pregnancy or lactation. Each diagnosis was grounded in clinical symptoms, serum thyroxine and TRAb, thyroid ultrasound, and orbital computed tomography. This clonotype appeared many times. Its antigen remains unidentified.

The J gene is TRBJ2-3, the V gene TRBV12-3 or TRBV12-4; D is ambiguous. The sequence came from a woman aged 30 to 39 with Graves' hyperthyroidism that later progressed to Graves' ophthalmopathy. Input material: blood. The CDR3: CASRTEAASSDTQYF. The CDR3 DNA reads TGTGCCAGCAGAACTGAGGCCGCCTCATCAGATACGCAGTATTTT.